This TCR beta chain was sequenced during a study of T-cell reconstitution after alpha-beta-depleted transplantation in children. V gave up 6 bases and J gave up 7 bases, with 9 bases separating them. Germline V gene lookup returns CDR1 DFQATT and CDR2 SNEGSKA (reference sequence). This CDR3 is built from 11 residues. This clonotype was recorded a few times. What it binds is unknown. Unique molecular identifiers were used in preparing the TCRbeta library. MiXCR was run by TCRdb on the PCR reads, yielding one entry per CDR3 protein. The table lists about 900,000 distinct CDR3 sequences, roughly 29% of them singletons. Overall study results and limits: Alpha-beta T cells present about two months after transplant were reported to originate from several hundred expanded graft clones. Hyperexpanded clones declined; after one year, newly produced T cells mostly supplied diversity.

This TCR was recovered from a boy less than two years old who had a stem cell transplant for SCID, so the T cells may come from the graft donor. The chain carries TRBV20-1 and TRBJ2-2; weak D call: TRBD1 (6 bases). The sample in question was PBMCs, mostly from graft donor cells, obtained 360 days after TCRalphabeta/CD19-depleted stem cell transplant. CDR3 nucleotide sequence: TGCAGTGCCACGACAGGCGGGGAGCTGTTTTTT. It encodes CSATTGGELFF.